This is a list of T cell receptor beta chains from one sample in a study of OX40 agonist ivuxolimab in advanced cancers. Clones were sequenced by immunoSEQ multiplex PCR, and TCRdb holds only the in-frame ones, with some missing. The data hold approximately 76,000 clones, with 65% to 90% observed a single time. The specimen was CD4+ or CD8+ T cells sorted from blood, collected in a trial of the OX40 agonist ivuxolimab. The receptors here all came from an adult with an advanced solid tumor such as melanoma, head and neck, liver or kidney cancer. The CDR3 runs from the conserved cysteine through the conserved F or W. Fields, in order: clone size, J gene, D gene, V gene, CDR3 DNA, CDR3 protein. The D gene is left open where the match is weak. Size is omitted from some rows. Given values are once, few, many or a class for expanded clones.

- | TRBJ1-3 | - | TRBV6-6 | TGTGCCAGCAGTTACCCGGCGGCTGGAAACACCATATATTTT | CASSYPAAGNTIYF
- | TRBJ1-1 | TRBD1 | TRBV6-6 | TGTGCCAGCAGCACCGACAGGGAGGGTGAAGCTTTCTTT | CASSTDREGEAFF
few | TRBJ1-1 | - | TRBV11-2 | TGTGCCAGCAGCTTAGAGGAGGCCACTGAAGCTTTCTTT | CASSLEEATEAFF
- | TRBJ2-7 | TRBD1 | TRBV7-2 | TGTGCCAGCAGCCCGGGACAGACCTACGAGCAGTACTTC | CASSPGQTYEQYF
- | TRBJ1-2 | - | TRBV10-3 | TGTGCCATCAGTGAGTCAGGGGACCCGATATATGGCTACACCTTC | CAISESGDPIYGYTF
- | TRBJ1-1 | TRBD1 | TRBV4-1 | TGCGCCAGCAGCCCATTATTCAGGGGGCAGAACACTGAAGCTTTCTTT | CASSPLFRGQNTEAFF
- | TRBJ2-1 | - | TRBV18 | TGTGCCAACTCAACAGGGGAGGGTGAGCAGTTCTTC | CANSTGEGEQFF
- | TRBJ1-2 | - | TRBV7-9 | TGTGCCAGCACAGGGGCCCACTATGGCTACACCTTC | CASTGAHYGYTF
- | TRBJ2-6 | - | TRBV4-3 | TGCGCCAGCAGCCGAACAGGGCCCTTCTCTGGGGCCAACGTCCTGACTTTC | CASSRTGPFSGANVLTF
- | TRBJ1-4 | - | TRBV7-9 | TGTGCCAGCAGCTTAGGGGCGGGCGGTAAAAGGGTTTTT | CASSLGAGGKRVF
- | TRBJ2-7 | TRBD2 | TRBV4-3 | TGCGCCAGCAGCCAAGGTCTAGCGGGGAACTACGAGCAGTACTTC | CASSQGLAGNYEQYF
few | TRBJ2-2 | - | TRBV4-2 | TGTGCCAGCAGCCAAGAAGGGAAGCGAGCCGGGGAGCTGTTTTTT | CASSQEGKRAGELFF
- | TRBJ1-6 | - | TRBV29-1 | TGCAGCGTTTTGGTAACAGCCAATTCACCCCTCCACTTT | CSVLVTANSPLHF
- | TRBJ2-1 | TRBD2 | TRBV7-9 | TGTGCCAGCAGCTCGTTAAGACTAGCAAGATGGGGTGAGCAGTTCTTC | CASSSLRLARWGEQFF
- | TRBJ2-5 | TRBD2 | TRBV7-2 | TGTGCCAGCAGCATAGGGACTAGCGGGGGCCAAGAGACCCAGTACTTC | CASSIGTSGGQETQYF
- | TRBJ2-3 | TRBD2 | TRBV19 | TGTGCCAGTAGTAAGGGACTAGCGGGGGGGCCTAGCACAGATACGCAGTATTTT | CASSKGLAGGPSTDTQYF
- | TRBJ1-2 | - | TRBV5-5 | TGTGCCAGCAGCTTGGGGACTCTCGGCTATGGCTACACCTTC | CASSLGTLGYGYTF
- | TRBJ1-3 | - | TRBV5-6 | TGTGCCAGCAGCTTGGGCAATCAGGGAAACCCCGGAAACACCATATATTTT | CASSLGNQGNPGNTIYF
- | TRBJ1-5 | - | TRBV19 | TGTGCCAGTAGTATCCTCCGAGGGGTTGATAGCAATCAGCCCCAGCATTTT | CASSILRGVDSNQPQHF
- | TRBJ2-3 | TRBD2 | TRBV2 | TGTGCCAGCACTTCCCGCGTAGCGGGGGGGGCTACGCAGTATTTT | CASTSRVAGGATQYF
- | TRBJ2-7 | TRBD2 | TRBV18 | TGTGCCAGCTCACCTCCAACCGGGGGGGCGGGTGAGCAGTACTTC | CASSPPTGGAGEQYF
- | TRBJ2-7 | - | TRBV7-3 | TGTGCCAGCAGCTCGTCCGCGGGGTACGAGCAGTACTTC | CASSSSAGYEQYF
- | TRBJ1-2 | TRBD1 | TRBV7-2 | TGTGCCAGCAGCCCAAGCTTGGACAGGGCTTATGGCTACACCTTC | CASSPSLDRAYGYTF
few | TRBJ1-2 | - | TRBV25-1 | TGTGCCAGCAGCCTTTCGGGGGGCGCTGGCTACACCTTC | CASSLSGGAGYTF
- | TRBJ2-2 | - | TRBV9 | TGTGCCAGCAGCGCCGCCCCAAGTTCGAACACCGGGGAGCTGTTTTTT | CASSAAPSSNTGELFF
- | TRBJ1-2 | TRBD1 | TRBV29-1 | TGCAGCGTTGACGGGACAGGGGGAGAGGGAGACTATGGCTACACCTTC | CSVDGTGGEGDYGYTF
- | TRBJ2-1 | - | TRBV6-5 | TGTGCCAGCAGTTACAGCGGGTTTTGGGGCCAGCAGTTCTTC | CASSYSGFWGQQFF
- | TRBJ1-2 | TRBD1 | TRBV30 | TGTGCCTGGAGCGCAGGGGGGGATGGCTACACCTTC | CAWSAGGDGYTF
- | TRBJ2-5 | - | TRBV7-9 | TGTGCCGGCACAAACACGGCAACAGGGGAGGCCCAGTACTTC | CAGTNTATGEAQYF
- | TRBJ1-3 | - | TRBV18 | TGTGCCAGCTCACCAGACAGTCCCGGAAACACCATATATTTT | CASSPDSPGNTIYF
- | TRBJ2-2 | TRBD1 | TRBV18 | TGTGCCAGCTCACCACGTCGTTCGGACAGGGGGTATACCGGGGAGCTGTTTTTT | CASSPRRSDRGYTGELFF
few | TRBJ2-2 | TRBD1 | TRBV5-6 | TGTGCCAGCAGCGGCGGGACAGGGAGAACCGGGGAGCTGTTTTTT | CASSGGTGRTGELFF
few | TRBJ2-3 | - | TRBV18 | TGTGCCAGCTCACCACCGGCCCCGGCCGATACGCAGTATTTT | CASSPPAPADTQYF
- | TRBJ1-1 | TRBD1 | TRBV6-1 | TGTGCCAGCAGGATGACAGGGGGAAGAACTGAAGCTTTCTTT | CASRMTGGRTEAFF
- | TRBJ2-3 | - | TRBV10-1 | TGCGCCAGCAGTGAGTCGAAGCGGGGCAGGGGCAGGTCAGATACGCAGTATTTT | CASSESKRGRGRSDTQYF